A single sample is the source of the 11 T cell receptor beta chains below, sequenced in a study of T-cell memory formation after mild COVID-19. In TCRdb, the 5' RACE reads were re-called with MiXCR into one record per CDR3 protein. The table has a few hundred thousand distinct CDR3 sequences, about an eighth seen once; the top ten hold roughly 22%. The specimen sequenced was PBMCs or a T cell subset sorted from them (not recorded which). These receptors all come from a young man who had mild COVID-19 (a few samples of this study predate the infection). Cell type and time point are not known.

The V gene is TRBV12-3 or TRBV12-4, the J gene TRBJ2-2; D is unclear. Trimming left V 0 bases short and J 9 bases short, with 5 bases between. The CDR3 totals 12 residues. The CDR3 bases are TGTGCCAGCAGTTTAGCTAGGTGGGAGCTGTTTTTT. Translating it yields CASSLARWELFF.

The chain has TRBV7-2 and TRBJ2-1; no definite D call. With 5 bases removed from V and 5 bases from J, the gap between germline ends came to 13 bases. Germline CDR1 SGHTA, CDR2 FQGNSA. CDR3 length equals 14 residues. The chain's CDR3 is CASSPSRPHNEQFF. CDR3 in DNA: TGTGCCAGCAGCCCTAGTCGCCCTCACAATGAGCAGTTCTTC.

This clonotype has more than one count but fewer than ten. The chain couples TRBV21-1 to TRBJ1-3. TRBV21-1 is a pseudogene segment. The CDR3 contains 22 residues. The DNA of the CDR3 is TGTGCCAGCCTCCACCCAGTCTATTCCATAGGCACCGTACTTAGCTCTGGAAACACCATATATTTT. It translates to CASLHPVYSIGTVLSSGNTIYF.

The chain has TRBV7-2 and TRBJ2-6; D gene ambiguous. The CDR3 is made up of 15 amino acids. CDR1 and CDR2 from the germline V gene are SGHTA and FQGNSA. Trimming left V 1 base short and J 4 bases short, with 8 bases between. The DNA for the CDR3 is TGTGCCAGCAGCTTAGGGGTATGGGGGGCCAACGTCCTGACTTTC. This gives the protein CASSLGVWGANVLTF.

In this sample, this clonotype turned up many times. The V call is TRBV18, the J call TRBJ2-5; D is ambiguous. The CDR3 is 13 amino acids. Germline CDR1 KGHSH, CDR2 LQKENI. Trimming left V 5 bases short and J 7 bases short, with 14 bases between. This CDR3 is CASSDDAPGTQYF. The CDR3 coding sequence is TGTGCCAGCTCAGACGATGCACCCGGGACCCAGTACTTC.

This clonotype came up many times. The chain employs TRBV4-3 and TRBJ2-3; 9 nucleotides line up with TRBD2. The germline V gene encodes CDR1 LGHNA and CDR2 YSLEER. The CDR3 runs 15 residues. With V trimmed by 2 bases and J by 10 bases, 10 bases remained unmatched. The CDR3 protein is CASSQTPSSGGPQYF. CDR3 coding DNA: TGCGCCAGCAGCCAAACCCCGTCAAGCGGGGGGCCGCAGTATTTT.

The chain combines TRBV29-1 with TRBJ2-7; possible D gene TRBD2, 5 bases. The V gene's germline CDR1 is SQVTM and CDR2 ANQGSEA. The CDR3 has 12 amino acids. V lost 4 bases and J lost 3, with 10 bases in between. The CDR3 spells CSVVVAGYEQYF. CDR3 DNA sequence: TGCAGCGTTGTGGTCGCGGGCTACGAGCAGTACTTC.

The chain recombines TRBV7-3 with TRBJ1-1, with D perhaps matching TRBD1 (6 bases). This CDR3 has 13 residues. Germline CDR1 is SGHTA and CDR2 is FQGTGA. The ends were cut back, 5 bases at V and 1 base at J, with 8 bases in the middle. The CDR3 bases are TGTGCCAGCAGCAAGGGGGGGAACACTGAAGCTTTCTTT. This encodes CASSKGGNTEAFF. Full variable domain (remainder filled in from reference TRBV7-3 and TRBJ1-1): GAGVSQTPSNKVTEKGKYVELRCDPISGHTALYWYRQSLGQGPEFLIYFQGTGAADDSGLPNDRFFAVRPEGSVSTLKIQRTERGDSAVYLCASSKGGNTEAFFGQGTRLTVV.

The chain uses TRBV12-3 or TRBV12-4 and TRBJ1-2; 7 bases match TRBD1. CDR3 length equals 16 residues. J was trimmed by 5 bases and V by 4 bases; bases with no gene match: 13. CDR3 DNA: TGTGCCAGCAGTTGGGGCCTCCGGACAGGAAGTTATGGCTACACCTTC. This codes for CASSWGLRTGSYGYTF.

CDR3 sequence (DNA): TGCAGTGCTTGGGACTCTCGGCCTTATGGCTACACCTTC. Translated, it gives CSAWDSRPYGYTF. The chain carries TRBV20-1 and TRBJ1-2, with D perhaps TRBD1 (5 bases). V was clipped by 5 bases and J by 5 bases, with 15 bases between them. The CDR3 length is 13 residues. Per the germline V gene, CDR1 is DFQATT and CDR2 is SNEGSKA (reference sequence).

The chain links TRBV20-1 to TRBJ2-3, with 7 bases fitting TRBD2. The CDR3 is 19 amino acids. The V gene's germline CDR1 is DFQATT and CDR2 SNEGSKA (reference sequence). V lost 0 bases and J lost 1; bases outside the gene matches: 16. The CDR3 DNA reads TGCAGTGCTAGAGAGAGCCGGGGAGCTAGCGGAGATGGCACAGATACGCAGTATTTT. Its protein product is CSARESRGASGDGTDTQYF.